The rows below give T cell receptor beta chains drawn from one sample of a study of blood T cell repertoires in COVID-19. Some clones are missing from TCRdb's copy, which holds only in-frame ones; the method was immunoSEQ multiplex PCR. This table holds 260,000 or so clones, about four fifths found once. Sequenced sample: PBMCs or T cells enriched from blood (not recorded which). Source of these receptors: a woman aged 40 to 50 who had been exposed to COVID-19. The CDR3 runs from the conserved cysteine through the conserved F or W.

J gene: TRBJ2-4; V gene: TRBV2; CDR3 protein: CASTLTSGGKNIQYF
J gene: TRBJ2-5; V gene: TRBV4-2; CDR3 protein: CASSQGGAEETQYF
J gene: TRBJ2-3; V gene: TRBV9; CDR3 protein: CASSVGLAGVDTQYF
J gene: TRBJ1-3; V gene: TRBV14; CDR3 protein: CASSPVRARSSGNTIYF
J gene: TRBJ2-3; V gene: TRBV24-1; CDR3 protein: CATSDPPAVAQYF
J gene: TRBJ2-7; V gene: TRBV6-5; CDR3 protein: CASSYSGGGSSYEQYF
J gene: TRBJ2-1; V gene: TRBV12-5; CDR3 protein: CASGPVLAGFTSSYNEQFF
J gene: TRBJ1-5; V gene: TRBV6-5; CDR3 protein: CASRRQVNGNQPQHF
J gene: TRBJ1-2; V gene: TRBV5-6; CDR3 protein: CASSHLQGIGDGYTF
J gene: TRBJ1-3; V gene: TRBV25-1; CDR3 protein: CASSEGTGPSSGNTIYF
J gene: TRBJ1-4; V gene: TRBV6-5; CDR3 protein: CASRGTFEKLFF
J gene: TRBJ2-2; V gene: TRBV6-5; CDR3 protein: CASSYNRGANTGELFF
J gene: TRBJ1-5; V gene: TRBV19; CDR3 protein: CASSTRRGLAQHF
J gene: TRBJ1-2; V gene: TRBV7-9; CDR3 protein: CASSLGGGDYGYTF
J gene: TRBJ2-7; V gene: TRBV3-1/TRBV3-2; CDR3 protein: CASSPTAYEQYF
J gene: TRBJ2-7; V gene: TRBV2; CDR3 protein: CASSADNSYEQYF
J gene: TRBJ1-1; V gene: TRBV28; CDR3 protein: CASRSLVEAFF
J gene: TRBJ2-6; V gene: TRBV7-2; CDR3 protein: CASSQSISGANVLTF
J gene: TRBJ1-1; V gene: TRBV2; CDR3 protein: CASFRGGMNTEAFF
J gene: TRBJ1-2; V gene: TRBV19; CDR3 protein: CASSEQQGTYYGYTF
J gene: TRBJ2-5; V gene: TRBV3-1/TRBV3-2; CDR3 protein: CASSQETSGVETQYF
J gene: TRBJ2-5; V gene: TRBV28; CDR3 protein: CASSLDRLETQYF
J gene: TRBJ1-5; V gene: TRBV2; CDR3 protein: CASGGSGTGLNQPQHF
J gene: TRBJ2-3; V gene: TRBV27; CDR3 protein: CASSWLSGGATDTQYF
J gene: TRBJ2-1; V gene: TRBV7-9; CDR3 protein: CASSLVPAGLNNEQFF
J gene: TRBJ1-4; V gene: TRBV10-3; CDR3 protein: CAIRQDWGEKLFF
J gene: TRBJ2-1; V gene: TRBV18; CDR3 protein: CASSPLAGGLYNEQFF
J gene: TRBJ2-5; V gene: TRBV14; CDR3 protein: CASSRTQETQYF
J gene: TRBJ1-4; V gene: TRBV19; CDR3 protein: CASMTRGDEKLFF
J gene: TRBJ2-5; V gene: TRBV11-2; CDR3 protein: CASSLQGSRETQYF
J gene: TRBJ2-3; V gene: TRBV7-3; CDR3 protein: CASSFGGLSTDTQYF
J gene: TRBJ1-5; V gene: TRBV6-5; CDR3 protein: CASSPQGGPDQPQHF
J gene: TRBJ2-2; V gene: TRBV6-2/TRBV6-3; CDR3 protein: CASSYTTGDSGELFF
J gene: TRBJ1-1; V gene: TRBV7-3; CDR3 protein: CASSPQGDTEAFF
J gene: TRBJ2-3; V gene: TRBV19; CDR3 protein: CASSIGASGGTDTQYF